Presented here are 10 T cell receptor beta chains from one specimen sequenced in a study of shared clonotypes between healthy human individuals. Data came from immunoSEQ multiplex PCR; TCRdb stores just in-frame clones and leaves some out. This repertoire shows 1,500,000 or so clones, approximately 96% found once; its top ten account for 0.95% to 1.5%. Material: naive CD4+ T cells sorted from blood. Subset defined: CD45RA+ positively selected. All receptors come from a man aged 30-40 years in good health.

The gene calls are TRBV2 and TRBJ1-3; no firm D call. The germline V and J ends were trimmed by 6 bases and 3 bases, with 9 bases remaining between them. The CDR3 runs 13 residues. Germline V gene lookup returns CDR1 SNHLY and CDR2 FYNNEI. DNA of the CDR3: TGTGCCAGCAGACTGGCACTTGGAAACACCATATATTTT. This sequence encodes CASRLALGNTIYF.

The V and J genes are TRBV5-1 and TRBJ1-5; D perhaps matches TRBD1 (6 bases). CDR3 size: 14 residues. Germline lookup yields CDR1 SGHRS and CDR2 YFSETQ. V was clipped by 4 bases and J by 5 bases, with 13 bases between them. CDR3 sequence (DNA): TGCGCCAGCAGCCTCGGGACAAGCCATCAGCCCCAGCATTTT. Translated: CASSLGTSHQPQHF.

The chain uses TRBV19 and TRBJ2-7, with a weak D call TRBD1 (6 bases). In germline, CDR1 is LNHDA, CDR2 SQIVND (reference sequence). The V gene lost 4 bases and the J gene lost 6 bases, with 22 bases spanning the gap. This CDR3 region has 16 residues. CDR3 sequence (DNA): TGTGCCAGTAGTAAGGGGCTGAGGGGGAAGGGGTCCGAGCAGTACTTC. This translates into CASSKGLRGKGSEQYF.

For this clone: Other DNA sequences of this sample code for an identical CDR3. The CDR3 region is CASSVASLGDTQYF. CDR3 nucleotides: TGTGCCAGCAGCGTAGCTAGTCTGGGGGATACGCAGTATTTT. The rearrangement links TRBV9 to TRBJ2-3; D is uncertain. The CDR3 consists of 14 residues. V lost 0 bases and J lost 6, with 11 bases in between. In germline, CDR1 is SGDLS, CDR2 YYNGEE.

In its sample, this clone was seen once. At one of its ends the junction is not consistent with the germline gene, which may arise from a read error. The chain joins TRBV28 to TRBJ2-7; D gene uncertain. The CDR3 runs 14 residues. The V gene's germline CDR1 is MDHEN and CDR2 SYDVKM. CDR3 DNA: TGTGCCAGCCGTTTAATACGTTCTTCCTACGAGCAGTACTTC. Translation gives CASRLIRSSYEQYF.

The gene calls are TRBV28 and TRBJ2-7, with D possibly TRBD1 on 5 matching bases. Trimming shortened V by 7 bases and J by 1 base, and 17 bases separated the two germline ends. Per the germline V gene, CDR1 is MDHEN and CDR2 is SYDVKM. This CDR3 region has 15 residues. The CDR3 protein is CASNSRFDSSYEQYF. For the CDR3, the DNA is TGTGCCAGCAATTCTCGCTTCGACAGTTCCTACGAGCAGTACTTC.

The CDR3 is CATSGGPNEKLFF. CDR3 coding DNA: TGTGCCACCTCTGGGGGCCCAAATGAAAAACTGTTTTTT. The J gene is TRBJ1-4, the V gene TRBV28, with D possibly TRBD1 on 6 matching bases. Looked up from germline, CDR1 is MDHEN and CDR2 is SYDVKM. Trimming took 10 bases from V and 5 from J, leaving 14 bases between them. CDR3 length equals 13 residues.

The chain is built from TRBV2 and TRBJ1-4; D is possibly TRBD1 (5 bases). V was clipped by 7 bases and J by 4 bases, with 10 bases between them. The CDR3 extends over 13 amino acids. Per germline, CDR1 SNHLY and CDR2 FYNNEI. CDR3 nucleotide sequence: TGTGCCAGCAACCCAGGGCTTAATGAAAAACTGTTTTTT. Protein sequence: CASNPGLNEKLFF. Full variable domain (missing parts from reference TRBV2 and TRBJ1-4): EPEVTQTPSHQVTQMGQEVILRCVPISNHLYFYWYRQILGQKVEFLVSFYNNEISEKSEIFDDQFSVERPDGSNFTLKIRSTKLEDSAMYFCASNPGLNEKLFFGSGTQLSVL.

The chain recombines TRBV5-1 with TRBJ2-1; 7 bases line up with TRBD2. The CDR3 has 16 amino acids. Germline V gene lookup returns CDR1 SGHRS and CDR2 YFSETQ. The V segment lost 4 bases and the J segment 6 bases; nucleotides outside the gene matches: 13. The CDR3 loop is CASSGRDSHSPNEQFF. The CDR3 coding sequence is TGCGCCAGCAGCGGGAGGGACTCACACTCACCCAATGAGCAGTTCTTC.

Of note for this clone: The same CDR3 can be traced to other DNA sequences in this sample. As DNA, the CDR3 is TGTGCCAGCAGCCAAGGTTACAATGAGCAGTTCTTC. This codes for CASSQGYNEQFF. V gene TRBV6-5 combines with J gene TRBJ2-1; D unresolved. From germline, CDR1 is MNHEY and CDR2 SVGAGI. CDR3 size: 12 residues. Deletions cut 6 bases from V and 4 bases from J, with 7 bases between.